Listed here are 19 T cell receptor beta chains from one sample, sequenced in a study of GPR56 and killer-like receptors on CD4 memory cells. Cells were FACS-enriched into one of five CD4+ populations defined by killer cell lectin-like receptor and GPR56 expression. Following a re-call of the reads, TCRdb has one entry per CDR3 protein and lacks DNA. The sample features approximately 3,000 distinct CDR3 sequences, with roughly 3.2% in its top ten. The specimen sequenced was memory CD4+ T cells from blood. The receptor set was obtained from a human donor in good health.

The chain couples TRBV28 to TRBJ1-2; TCRdb designates TRBD1, a call that cannot be tested without DNA. Germline values: CDR1 MDHEN, CDR2 SYDVKM. This CDR3 contains 13 residues. CDR3 residues: CASSLLGGYGYTF.

By frequency, this clonotype registers medium-sized (0.01 to 0.1%). The chain has TRBV6-1 and TRBJ1-1; TCRdb selects TRBD1, and the lack of DNA leaves this call unchecked. This CDR3 has 13 residues. CDR1 and CDR2 from the germline V gene are MNHNS and SASEGT. This CDR3 is CASSLTGKTEAFF.

J is TRBJ1-4 and V is TRBV2; TCRdb outputs TRBD1, but without DNA this stays unchecked. The CDR3 covers 15 residues. The germline V gene has CDR1 SNHLY and CDR2 FYNNEI. CDR3 sequence: CASAGQGAANEKLFF.

The chain recombines TRBV12-3 or TRBV12-4 with TRBJ2-7; TCRdb reports TRBD2, a call that lacks DNA to check it against. This CDR3 is built from 15 residues. The CDR3 protein is CASSLQGGGIYEQYF.

By frequency, this clonotype registers medium-sized. V is TRBV5-1 and J is TRBJ2-2; TCRdb indicates TRBD1, and absent DNA this call remains unverified. Per the germline V gene, CDR1 is SGHRS and CDR2 is YFSETQ. This CDR3 is 13 amino acids long. CDR3 in amino acids: CASSLGTEGELFF.

According to its frequency, this clonotype is medium-sized. The rearrangement links TRBV19 to TRBJ1-5; TCRdb's D gene call, TRBD1, goes unchecked for lack of DNA. The length of the CDR3 is 16 residues. Germline V CDR1 and CDR2: LNHDA, SQIVND (reference sequence). CDR3 in amino acids: CASSPTGGGLGVPQHF.

This clonotype is medium-sized by frequency. The V call is TRBV5-6, the J call TRBJ2-5; TCRdb's D call of TRBD1 is untestable without DNA. The CDR3 covers 13 residues. CDR1 is SGHDT, CDR2 YYEEEE, per germline. The CDR3 here is CASSVQQGETQYF.

According to its frequency, this clonotype is medium-sized. J is TRBJ1-1 and V is TRBV30. Germline loops: CDR1 GTSNPN, CDR2 SVGIG (reference sequence). The CDR3 spans 13 residues. CDR3 region: CAWSFGEYTEAFF.

The V and J genes are TRBV14 and TRBJ1-2; without DNA, the TCRdb call of TRBD1 cannot be checked. CDR1 and CDR2 (germline): SGHDN, FVKESK. This CDR3 has 13 amino acids. The CDR3 spells CASSRDRAYGYTF. The full variable domain, in which reference TRBV14 and TRBJ1-2 provide the parts outside the CDR3, is EAGVTQFPSHSVIEKGQTVTLRCDPISGHDNLYWYRRVMGKEIKFLLHFVKESKQDESGMPNNRFLAERTGGTYSTLKVQPAELEDSGVYFCASSRDRAYGYTFGSGTRLTVV.

This clonotype is called medium-sized based on its frequency. The V and J genes are TRBV7-2 and TRBJ2-2; the D gene TCRdb calls, TRBD2, cannot be checked with no DNA. Per germline, CDR1 SGHTA and CDR2 FQGNSA. This CDR3 is built from 16 residues. The CDR3 sequence: CASSPGGLRGTGELFF.

This clonotype is deemed medium-sized (0.01 to 0.1%) by its frequency. The V gene is TRBV6-2 or TRBV6-3, the J gene TRBJ1-2. Germline CDR1 and CDR2: MNHEY and SVGEGT. CDR3 length: 13 residues. This CDR3 is CASSYSSEVGYTF.

Judged by frequency, this clonotype is medium-sized. This chain uses TRBV5-6 with TRBJ1-2. In germline, CDR1 is SGHDT, CDR2 YYEEEE. The CDR3 runs to 12 residues. The chain's CDR3 is CASSLNYVGYTF.

The chain carries TRBV20-1 and TRBJ2-7; absent DNA, TCRdb's TRBD1 call cannot be checked. Germline lookup yields CDR1 DFQATT and CDR2 SNEGSKA (reference sequence). There are 15 residues in the CDR3. CDR3 residues: CSASRQGAPDYEQYF.

This clonotype counts as medium-sized by frequency. J is TRBJ1-2 and V is TRBV29-1; the TCRdb call, TRBD1, lacks DNA for checking. The CDR3 contains 12 residues. Germline V CDR1 and CDR2: SQVTM, ANQGSEA. The CDR3 region is CSVEGDISGYTF. Drawing the rest from reference TRBV29-1 and TRBJ1-2, the complete variable domain is SAVISQKPSRDICQRGTSLTIQCQVDSQVTMMFWYRQQPGQSLTLIATANQGSEATYESGFVIDKFPISRPNLTFSTLTVSNMSPEDSSIYLCSVEGDISGYTFGSGTRLTVV.

This chain links TRBV7-2 with TRBJ2-5; the D call from TCRdb, TRBD1, cannot be confirmed without DNA. The CDR3 is made up of 13 amino acids. Germline V gives CDR1 SGHTA, CDR2 FQGNSA. CDR3 in amino acids: CASSRGGEETQYF.

V gene TRBV2 combines with J gene TRBJ1-6. Looked up from germline, CDR1 is SNHLY and CDR2 is FYNNEI. This CDR3 is 13 amino acids long. The CDR3 is CASSAEDDSPLHF.

This clonotype counts as medium-sized by frequency. This CDR3 is CATSTWGTSGVDEQFF. This chain uses TRBV15 with TRBJ2-1; TCRdb outputs TRBD2, but without DNA this stays unchecked. The CDR3 has 16 residues. CDR1 is LNHNV and CDR2 is YYDKDF in the germline V gene (reference sequence).

This clonotype ranks as medium-sized in terms of frequency. The chain is built from TRBV12-3 or TRBV12-4 and TRBJ1-2. The CDR3 is 12 amino acids. The CDR3 loop reads CASNEREYGYTF.

Considering frequency, this clonotype is medium-sized. The gene calls are TRBV12-3 or TRBV12-4 and TRBJ1-2; TCRdb's D call, TRBD1, is unchecked because there is no DNA. The CDR3 covers 13 residues. CDR3 protein: CASRAGTVYGYTF.